This T cell receptor beta chain derives from a study of T cells after yellow fever vaccination. Study observations and caveats: Subsequent booster samples again held most clones from primary vaccination (more than 95% CD4, nearly 90% CD8).

It was through 5'RACE template switching that TCR cDNA was made, with a universal primer site and UMIs added. From the 5' RACE reads, TCRdb called clonotypes with MiXCR, one entry per CDR3 protein. The table has about 99,000 distinct CDR3 sequences, about 5.8% seen once; the top ten hold about two fifths. Trimming stripped 0 bases from V and 4 bases from J, with 12 bases between. This CDR3 comprises 15 residues. CDR1 and CDR2 (germline): LGHDT, YNNKEL (reference sequence). Comment on this clonotype: The target antigen is unknown.

The material was CD8+ T cells sorted from PBMCs, obtained 10 days after the yellow fever booster vaccination. This TCR was recovered from a man aged 18-30 years who received the YFV17D yellow fever vaccine. The gene calls are TRBV3-1 and TRBJ1-2; the D is unclear. The CDR3 DNA reads as TGTGCCAGCAGCCAAGATTACTCCCTAGTCTATGGCTACACCTTC. This gives the protein CASSQDYSLVYGYTF. The complete variable domain, with remaining parts taken from reference TRBV3-1 and TRBJ1-2, reads DTAVSQTPKYLVTQMGNDKSIKCEQNLGHDTMYWYKQDSKKFLKIMFSYNNKELIINETVPNRFSPKSPDKAHLNLHINSLELGDSAVYFCASSQDYSLVYGYTFGSGTRLTVV.